The 30 T cell receptor beta chains below all came from one sample that was sequenced in a study of T-cell memory formation after mild COVID-19. In TCRdb, the 5' RACE reads were re-called with MiXCR into one record per CDR3 protein. The sample contains about 350,000 distinct CDR3 sequences, around 14% of which appear only once. Sequencing was done on a sample of PBMCs or a T cell subset sorted from them (not recorded which). The receptor set was obtained from a man in his late teens or twenties who had mild COVID-19 (a few samples of this study predate the infection). Cell type and time point are not known.

This chain joins TRBV5-1 and TRBJ2-2; tentative D call: TRBD1 (5 bases). CDR1 and CDR2 from the germline V gene are SGHRS and YFSETQ. Trimming stripped 4 bases from V and 5 bases from J, with 12 bases between. The CDR3 length is 14 residues. In DNA, the CDR3 is TGCGCCAGCAGCCCTCAGGACATAACCGGGGAGCTGTTTTTT. Translation gives CASSPQDITGELFF.

This clonotype has ten or more counts. This chain links TRBV5-1 with TRBJ2-5; weak D call: TRBD2 (6 bases). V gave up 3 bases and J gave up 1 base, with 16 bases separating them. Germline CDR1 SGHRS, CDR2 YFSETQ. CDR3 length: 16 amino acids. This CDR3 is CASSYLGPRGQETQYF. The CDR3 region has the DNA TGCGCCAGCAGCTACCTAGGCCCGCGGGGCCAAGAGACCCAGTACTTC.

The table lists this clonotype with a few counts. The V call is TRBV20-1, the J call TRBJ2-1; TRBD2 might be the D (7 bases). Germline lookup yields CDR1 DFQATT and CDR2 SNEGSKA (reference sequence). The CDR3 runs to 14 residues. The V gene lost 5 bases and the J gene lost 0 bases, with 11 bases spanning the gap. The CDR3 coding sequence is TGCAGTGCTGGCGGGGGCCACTCCTACAATGAGCAGTTCTTC. It is translated as CSAGGGHSYNEQFF.

V and J are TRBV10-3 and TRBJ2-1, with no clear D. In germline, CDR1 is ENHRY, CDR2 SYGVKD. This CDR3 has 14 residues. Trimming removed 4 bases at V and 4 bases at J, with 11 bases between. CDR3 region: CAISGSHLYNEQFF. The CDR3, as DNA: TGTGCCATCAGTGGGTCCCACTTATACAATGAGCAGTTCTTC.

V gene TRBV20-1 combines with J gene TRBJ2-3, with 8 bases that match TRBD1. Germline V gene sequence: CDR1 DFQATT, CDR2 SNEGSKA (reference sequence). The CDR3 is 19 amino acids. V lost 0 bases and J lost 1; bases outside the gene matches: 15. The CDR3 region is CSARDIGQGWGQGTDTQYF. The CDR3 coding sequence is TGCAGTGCTAGAGATATCGGACAGGGTTGGGGGCAGGGCACAGATACGCAGTATTTT.

This clonotype has only a few counts. The chain combines TRBV27 with TRBJ2-5; D may be TRBD1 (5 bases). The V and J ends lost 7 bases and 5 bases respectively, with 17 bases between them. The CDR3 extends over 14 amino acids. Germline V gives CDR1 MNHEY, CDR2 SMNVEV (reference sequence). The CDR3 DNA sequence: TGTGCCAGCACCCACTCAGGGTTTTTGGAGACCCAGTACTTC. Translating it yields CASTHSGFLETQYF.

The CDR3 nucleotides read TGTGCCAGCGGCGACAGGGGAAGCAATTCACCCCTCCACTTT. As protein: CASGDRGSNSPLHF. The J gene is TRBJ1-6, the V gene TRBV7-9; 8 nucleotides match TRBD1. V shed 8 bases, J shed 7 bases, and the junction held 7 bases outside the gene matches. The CDR3 is 14 amino acids. Per the germline V gene, CDR1 is SEHNR and CDR2 is FQNEAQ (reference sequence). Full variable domain (missing parts from reference TRBV7-9 and TRBJ1-6): DTGVSQNPRHKITKRGQNVTFRCDPISEHNRLYWYRQTLGQGPEFLTYFQNEAQLEKSRLLSDRFSAERPKGSFSTLEIQRTEQGDSAMYLCASGDRGSNSPLHFGNGTRLTVT.

The V and J genes are TRBV4-1 and TRBJ1-1, with D unresolved. CDR1 and CDR2 from the germline V gene are MGHRA and YSYEKL. Trimming stripped 1 base from V and 4 bases from J, with 10 bases between. CDR3 length: 14 amino acids. The CDR3 sequence: CASSQVGEGTEAFF. For the CDR3, the DNA is TGCGCCAGCAGCCAAGTTGGGGAGGGCACTGAAGCTTTCTTT.

This clonotype showed up just a few times. The chain has TRBV19 and TRBJ2-3; tentatively, D is TRBD1 (5 bases). CDR1 LNHDA and CDR2 SQIVND come from the germline V gene (reference sequence). V lost 2 bases and J lost 6, with 9 bases in between. The CDR3 is made up of 13 amino acids. CDR3 in amino acids: CASSISRVDTQYF. The CDR3 DNA is TGTGCCAGTAGTATAAGCAGGGTTGATACGCAGTATTTT.

V is TRBV5-1 and J is TRBJ1-2; D unresolved. Germline CDR1 and CDR2: SGHRS and YFSETQ. CDR3 size: 15 residues. Trimming cost V 5 bases and J 2 bases, with 16 bases left between them. In DNA form, the CDR3 reads TGCGCCAGCAGTCCGAATCCCCGGGTCAACTATGGCTACACCTTC. The encoded protein is CASSPNPRVNYGYTF.

This clonotype was seen a handful of times. The J gene is TRBJ2-3, the V gene TRBV5-6; D is uncertain. CDR3 length equals 14 residues. Looked up from germline, CDR1 is SGHDT and CDR2 is YYEEEE. V was pared by 3 bases and J by 4 bases, with 12 bases between. Here the CDR3 reads CASSSELRADTQYF. CDR3 nucleotide sequence: TGTGCCAGCAGCTCAGAGTTAAGGGCAGATACGCAGTATTTT.

This clonotype was observed at least ten times. The chain couples TRBV7-8 to TRBJ2-3; possibly TRBD2 for D (6 bases). With 1 base removed from V and 13 bases from J, the gap between germline ends came to 15 bases. In germline, CDR1 is SGHVS, CDR2 FQNEAQ. This CDR3 has 13 amino acids. DNA of the CDR3: TGTGCCAGCAGCTTAGAATATCGGGGGTGCGAGTATTTT. Translating it yields CASSLEYRGCEYF.

The CDR3: CASSSGDRGGETQYF. In DNA, the CDR3 is TGTGCCAGCAGCTCTGGGGACAGGGGTGGAGAGACCCAGTACTTC. The chain employs TRBV11-2 and TRBJ2-5; 10 nucleotides match TRBD1. Trimming took 4 bases from V and 4 from J; bases not matched to a gene: 6. The CDR3 sequence is 15 residues long. Germline V lookup: CDR1 SGHAT, CDR2 FQNNGV.

This rearrangement joins TRBV5-1 to TRBJ1-2; perhaps TRBD1 as D (6 bases). Germline CDR1 reads SGHRS; CDR2 reads YFSETQ. V was shortened by 6 bases and J by 3 bases, with 12 bases between the two germline ends. The CDR3 has 13 residues. CDR3 amino acids: CASNAGADYGYTF. CDR3 coding DNA: TGCGCCAGCAACGCGGGGGCCGACTATGGCTACACCTTC.

The gene calls are TRBV5-1 and TRBJ2-3, with 7 positions matching TRBD1. Germline loops: CDR1 SGHRS, CDR2 YFSETQ. The CDR3 consists of 17 residues. V shed 4 bases, J shed 0 bases, and the junction held 11 bases outside the gene matches. CDR3 sequence: CASSQSRQGHSTDTQYF. DNA of the CDR3: TGCGCCAGCAGCCAGAGCCGACAGGGTCACAGCACAGATACGCAGTATTTT.

This clonotype was counted a single time. The chain carries TRBV4-1 and TRBJ2-1; 12 positions agree with TRBD1. V lost 3 bases to trimming and J lost 10 bases; unmatched junction nucleotides: 10. CDR1 and CDR2 (germline): MGHRA, YSYEKL. This CDR3 region has 16 residues. The CDR3 nucleotides read TGCGCCAGCAGCCATACCGGGACAGGGGGCGTAGGGGAGCAGTTCTTC. The encoded protein is CASSHTGTGGVGEQFF.

V and J are TRBV20-1 and TRBJ1-5; possible D gene TRBD1, 5 bases. CDR1 and CDR2 from the germline V gene are DFQATT and SNEGSKA (reference sequence). V was pared by 6 bases and J by 0 bases, with 15 bases between. There are 15 residues in the CDR3. This chain's CDR3 is CSASTQGFSNQPQHF. Here the CDR3 DNA reads TGCAGTGCCAGTACCCAGGGTTTTAGCAATCAGCCCCAGCATTTT.

V and J are TRBV6-2 or TRBV6-3 and TRBJ1-5; a possible D gene is TRBD1 (5 bases). Trimming shortened V by 7 bases and J by 6 bases, and 13 bases separated the two germline ends. In germline, CDR1 is MNHEY, CDR2 SVGEGT. There are 13 residues in the CDR3. Here the CDR3 reads CASTHGGTQPQHF. CDR3 sequence (DNA): TGTGCCAGCACCCATGGGGGGACTCAGCCCCAGCATTTT.

This clonotype was found a few times. This sequence joins TRBV3-1 and TRBJ1-2; 7 nucleotides line up with TRBD1. The ends lost 4 bases at V and 2 bases at J; junction bases unmatched: 4. The CDR3 loop spans 14 amino acids. Germline CDR1 LGHDT, CDR2 YNNKEL (reference sequence). CDR3 region: CASSLLQGNYGYTF. In DNA form, the CDR3 reads TGTGCCAGCAGCCTTTTACAGGGGAACTATGGCTACACCTTC. The entire variable domain, with the rest obtained from reference TRBV3-1 and TRBJ1-2, is as follows: DTAVSQTPKYLVTQMGNDKSIKCEQNLGHDTMYWYKQDSKKFLKIMFSYNNKELIINETVPNRFSPKSPDKAHLNLHINSLELGDSAVYFCASSLLQGNYGYTFGSGTRLTVV.

J is TRBJ1-4 and V is TRBV9; D not certain. The CDR3 length is 15 residues. V dropped 0 bases and J dropped 0 bases, with 6 bases sitting between them. Germline CDR1 and CDR2: SGDLS and YYNGEE. The CDR3 DNA follows: TGTGCCAGCAGCGTAGAGGGTTCAACTAATGAAAAACTGTTTTTT. Amino acid sequence: CASSVEGSTNEKLFF.

This clonotype was seen repeatedly, ten times or more. The CDR3 loop is CASSQEGTGTWPQHF. As DNA, the CDR3 is TGCGCCAGCAGCCAAGAAGGGACAGGGACATGGCCCCAGCATTTT. The rearrangement joins TRBV4-1 to TRBJ1-5; 9 positions agree with TRBD1. With 0 bases clipped from V and 9 bases from J, the junction kept 6 bases outside the gene matches. The CDR3 length is 15 residues. CDR1 is MGHRA and CDR2 is YSYEKL in the germline V gene.

This clonotype was counted only a few times. V is TRBV12-3 or TRBV12-4 and J is TRBJ2-1, with TRBD2 identical over 14 bases. With V trimmed by 5 bases and J by 7 bases, 13 bases remained unmatched. The CDR3 spans 18 residues. DNA of the CDR3: TGTGCCAGCAGTCAACCCCAGGGACTAGCGGGGGTGTTAAATGAGCAGTTCTTC. Protein: CASSQPQGLAGVLNEQFF.

In its sample, this clonotype was seen a few times. A much larger clone is a single base away; this may be a read error. The chain employs TRBV6-5 and TRBJ2-3; no firm D call. The CDR3 runs to 13 residues. V lost 2 bases and J lost 1, with 4 bases in between. Germline CDR1 reads MNHEY; CDR2 reads SVGAGI. CDR3 loop: CASSYQGTDTQYF. CDR3 nucleotides: TGTGCCAGCAGTTACCAGGGCACAGATACGCAGTATTTT.

This clonotype has only a few counts. V is TRBV6-2 or TRBV6-3 and J is TRBJ2-3, with a tentative D call TRBD2 (5 bases). Deletions cut 5 bases from V and 6 bases from J, with 15 bases between. The germline V gene encodes CDR1 MNHEY and CDR2 SVGEGT. The CDR3 contains 14 residues. CDR3 sequence: CASSGPGGQDTQYF. The CDR3 DNA reads as TGTGCCAGCAGTGGCCCCGGAGGTCAGGATACGCAGTATTTT.

The chain has TRBV18 and TRBJ2-7; 8 bases are a match to TRBD1. The CDR3 is made up of 14 amino acids. After removal of 6 bases from V and 3 bases from J, the junction contained 7 bases not matched to a gene. Germline assignment: CDR1 KGHSH and CDR2 LQKENI. The DNA for the CDR3 is TGTGCCAGCTCGCCCAGGGGGCAAAGCTACGAGCAGTACTTC. It is translated as CASSPRGQSYEQYF.

The chain joins TRBV18 to TRBJ1-6; D not certain. Trimming shortened V by 3 bases and J by 5 bases, and 11 bases separated the two germline ends. This CDR3 is 15 amino acids long. CDR1 and CDR2 (germline): KGHSH, LQKENI. In DNA form, the CDR3 reads TGTGCCAGCTCACCGATGAGGCAGGATAATTCACCCCTCCACTTT. It is translated as CASSPMRQDNSPLHF.

Many counts were recorded for this clonotype. The chain has TRBV5-5 and TRBJ2-2, with D perhaps TRBD2 (7 bases). CDR1 and CDR2 (germline): SGHKS, YYEKEE (reference sequence). Trimming stripped 3 bases from V and 0 bases from J, with 15 bases between. This CDR3 is 17 amino acids long. CDR3 nucleotide sequence: TGTGCCAGCAGCTCTTTTGGCGGGGGCCCGAACACCGGGGAGCTGTTTTTT. Amino acids: CASSSFGGGPNTGELFF.

The gene calls are TRBV3-1 and TRBJ2-5; D may be TRBD1 (5 bases). Germline CDR1 is LGHDT and CDR2 is YNNKEL (reference sequence). The CDR3 consists of 15 residues. Trimming cost V 3 bases and J 5 bases, with 16 bases left between them. This CDR3 is CASSQNRGPGETQYF. The CDR3 DNA sequence: TGTGCCAGCAGCCAGAATAGGGGCCCCGGGGAGACCCAGTACTTC.

The table lists this clonotype with many counts. The chain uses TRBV7-9 and TRBJ2-7; 7 bases fit TRBD2. The CDR3 spans 12 residues. The V gene end was trimmed by 3 bases and the J gene end by 6 bases; junction bases not matched to a gene: 2. Germline-derived CDR1 and CDR2 are SEHNR and FQNEAQ (reference sequence). CDR3 sequence (DNA): TGTGCCAGCAGCTTCACGGGGGGCGAGCAGTACGTC. This codes for CASSFTGGEQYV.

The V and J genes are TRBV27 and TRBJ2-7, with D possibly TRBD2 on 5 matching bases. The CDR3 length is 15 residues. Trimming took off 3 bases at V and 3 bases at J, with 15 bases between the two ends. Germline V lookup: CDR1 MNHEY, CDR2 SMNVEV (reference sequence). As DNA, the CDR3 is TGTGCCAGCAGTTTTGTAGGGCGGGTAAACTACGAGCAGTACTTC. Its protein is CASSFVGRVNYEQYF.